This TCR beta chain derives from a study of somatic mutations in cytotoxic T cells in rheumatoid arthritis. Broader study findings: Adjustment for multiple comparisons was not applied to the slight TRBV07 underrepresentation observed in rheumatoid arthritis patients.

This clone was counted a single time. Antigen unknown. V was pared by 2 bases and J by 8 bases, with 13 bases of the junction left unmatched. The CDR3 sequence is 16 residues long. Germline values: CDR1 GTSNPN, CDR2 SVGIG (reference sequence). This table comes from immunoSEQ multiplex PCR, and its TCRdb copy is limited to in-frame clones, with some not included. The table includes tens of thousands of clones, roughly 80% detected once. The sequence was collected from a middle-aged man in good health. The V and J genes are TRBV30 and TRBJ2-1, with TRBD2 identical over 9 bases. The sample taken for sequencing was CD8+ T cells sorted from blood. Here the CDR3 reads CAWSRGEASGIDEQFF. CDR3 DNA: TGTGCCTGGAGTAGGGGAGAGGCTAGCGGGATCGATGAGCAGTTCTTC.